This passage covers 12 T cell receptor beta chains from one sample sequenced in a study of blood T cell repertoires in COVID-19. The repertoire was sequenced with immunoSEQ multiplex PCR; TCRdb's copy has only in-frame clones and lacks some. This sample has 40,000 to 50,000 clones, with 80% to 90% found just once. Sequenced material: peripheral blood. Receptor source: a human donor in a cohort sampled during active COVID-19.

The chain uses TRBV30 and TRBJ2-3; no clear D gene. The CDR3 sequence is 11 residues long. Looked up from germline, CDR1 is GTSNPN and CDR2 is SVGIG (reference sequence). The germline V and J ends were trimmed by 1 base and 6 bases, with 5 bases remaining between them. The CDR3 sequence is CAWSGADTQYF. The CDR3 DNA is TGTGCCTGGAGTGGGGCGGATACGCAGTATTTT.

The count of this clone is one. This chain's CDR3 is CASSFRSYEQYF. CDR3 DNA: TGTGCCAGCAGCTTCCGTTCCTACGAGCAGTACTTC. V and J are TRBV5-8 and TRBJ2-7; no definite D call. This CDR3 is built from 12 residues. From germline, CDR1 is SGHTS and CDR2 YDEGEE. Trimming cost V 2 bases and J 1 base, with 4 bases left between them.

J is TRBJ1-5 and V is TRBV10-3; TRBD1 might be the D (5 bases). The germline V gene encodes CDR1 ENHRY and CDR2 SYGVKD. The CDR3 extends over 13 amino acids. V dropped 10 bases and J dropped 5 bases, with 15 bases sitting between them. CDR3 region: CATLDRLYQPQHF. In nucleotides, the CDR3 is TGTGCCACGCTAGACAGATTATATCAGCCCCAGCATTTT.

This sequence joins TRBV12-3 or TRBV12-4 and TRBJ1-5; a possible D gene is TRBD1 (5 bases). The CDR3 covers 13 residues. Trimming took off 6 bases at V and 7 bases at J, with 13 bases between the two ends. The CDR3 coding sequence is TGTGCCAGCAGCCTGGGGGAGGAGCAGCCCCAGCATTTT. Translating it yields CASSLGEEQPQHF.

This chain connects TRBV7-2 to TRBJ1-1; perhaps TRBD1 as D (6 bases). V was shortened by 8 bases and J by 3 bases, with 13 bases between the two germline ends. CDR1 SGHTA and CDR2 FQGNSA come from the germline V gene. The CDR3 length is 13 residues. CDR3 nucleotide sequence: TGTGCCAGCCCGCCAGGGGCCCACACTGAAGCTTTCTTT. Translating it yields CASPPGAHTEAFF.

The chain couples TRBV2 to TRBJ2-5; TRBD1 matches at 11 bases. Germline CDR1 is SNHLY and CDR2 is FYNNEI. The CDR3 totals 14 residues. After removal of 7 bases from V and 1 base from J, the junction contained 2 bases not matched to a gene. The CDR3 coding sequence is TGTGCCAGCAAAGGGACAGGGGGCCAAGAGACCCAGTACTTC. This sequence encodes CASKGTGGQETQYF.

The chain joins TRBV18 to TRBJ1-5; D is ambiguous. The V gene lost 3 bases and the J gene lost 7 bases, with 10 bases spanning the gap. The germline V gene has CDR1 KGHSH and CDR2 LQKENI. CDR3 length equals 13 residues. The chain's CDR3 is CASSPPGNQPQHF. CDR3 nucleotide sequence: TGTGCCAGCTCACCGCCCGGGAACCAGCCCCAGCATTTT.

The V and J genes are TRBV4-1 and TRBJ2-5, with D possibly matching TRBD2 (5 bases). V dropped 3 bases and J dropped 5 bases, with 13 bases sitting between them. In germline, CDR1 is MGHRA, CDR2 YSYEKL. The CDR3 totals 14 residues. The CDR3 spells CASSHAGVDETQYF. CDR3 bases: TGCGCCAGCAGCCACGCCGGGGTCGACGAGACCCAGTACTTC.

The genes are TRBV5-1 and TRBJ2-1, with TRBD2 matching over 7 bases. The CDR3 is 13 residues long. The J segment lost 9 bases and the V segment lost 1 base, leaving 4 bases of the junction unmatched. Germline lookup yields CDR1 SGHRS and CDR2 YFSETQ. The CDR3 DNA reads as TGCGCCAGCAGCTTGTCAGCGGGGACTGAGCAGTTCTTC. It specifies CASSLSAGTEQFF.

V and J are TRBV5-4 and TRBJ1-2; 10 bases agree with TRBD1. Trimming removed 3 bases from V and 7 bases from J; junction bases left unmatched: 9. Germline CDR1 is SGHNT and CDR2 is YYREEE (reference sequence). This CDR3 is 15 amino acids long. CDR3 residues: CASSSPGQGFGGYTF. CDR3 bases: TGTGCCAGCAGCTCGCCGGGACAGGGGTTTGGTGGCTACACCTTC.

The CDR3 bases are TGTGCCAGCAGTCCGACAGGCGTCACCTACGAGCAGTACTTC. It codes for CASSPTGVTYEQYF. The V gene is TRBV2, the J gene TRBJ2-7; D is possibly TRBD1 (6 bases). Germline CDR1 SNHLY, CDR2 FYNNEI. V was trimmed by 5 bases and J by 2 bases, leaving 13 bases between them. The CDR3 loop spans 14 amino acids.

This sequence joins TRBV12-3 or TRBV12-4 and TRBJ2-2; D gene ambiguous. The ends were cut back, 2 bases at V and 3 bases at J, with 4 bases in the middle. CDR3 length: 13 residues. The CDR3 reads CASSLTHTGELFF. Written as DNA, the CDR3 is TGTGCCAGCAGTTTAACTCACACCGGGGAGCTGTTTTTT.